The 6 T cell receptor beta chains listed next were all sequenced from one sample in a study of monozygotic twins with inflammatory bowel disease. TCRdb reprocessed the 5' RACE reads and stores each CDR3 protein as one record, lacking DNA. The sample totals over 100,000 distinct CDR3 sequences. The sequencing sample was made of blood. The source is a human donor with ulcerative colitis or Crohn's disease, or a healthy co-twin of an affected twin (not recorded which).

The chain couples TRBV29-1 to TRBJ1-3. Per the germline V gene, CDR1 is SQVTM and CDR2 is ANQGSEA. This CDR3 spans 13 amino acids. CDR3: CSVERQNGNTIYF.

This chain uses TRBV12-3 or TRBV12-4 with TRBJ1-2; TCRdb outputs TRBD1, but without DNA this stays unchecked. CDR3 length equals 14 residues. The CDR3 reads CASSPGTVFYGYTF.

The chain recombines TRBV2 with TRBJ2-2; TCRdb gives TRBD1 as the D gene, but with no DNA this cannot be confirmed. The CDR3 is 14 residues long. Looked up from germline, CDR1 is SNHLY and CDR2 is FYNNEI. The CDR3 loop is CASSGQGHTGELFF.

CDR3 sequence: CSVRSGTTNYGYTF. The chain couples TRBV29-1 to TRBJ1-2; TCRdb returns TRBD1, unconfirmable since there is no DNA. Germline assignment: CDR1 SQVTM and CDR2 ANQGSEA. This CDR3 region has 14 residues.

The chain recombines TRBV29-1 with TRBJ2-3; TCRdb's D call, TRBD1, is unchecked because there is no DNA. The germline V gene has CDR1 SQVTM and CDR2 ANQGSEA. This CDR3 has 13 amino acids. The CDR3 region is CSVDRSGGDTQYF.

The V and J genes are TRBV6-6 and TRBJ2-1; TCRdb returns TRBD2, unconfirmable since there is no DNA. The CDR3 has 13 amino acids. Per germline, CDR1 MNHNY and CDR2 SVGAGI (reference sequence). Here the CDR3 reads CASSSLADNEQFF.